This T cell receptor (beta chain) was profiled in a study of shared clonotypes between healthy human individuals. About the study: Three CD4 naive, three CD4 memory, two CD8 naive and one CD8 memory plate were used per donor. General study results and limits: Naive subsets usually exceeded memory subsets in estimated richness.

Free of recent acute infections or vaccinations, the donors were healthy HIV-negative adults. Sequencing was performed with immunoSEQ multiplex PCR; in TCRdb, only in-frame clones are kept and a portion is missing. The table includes over 2 million clones, about 90% detected once. The V and J ends lost 0 bases and 9 bases respectively, with 12 bases between them. This CDR3 region has 13 residues. Germline CDR1 and CDR2: LNHDA and SQIVND (reference sequence). A remark on this clone: What it binds is not known.

The sequencing sample was made of naive CD4+ T cells from PBMCs. The subset was: CD45RA+ positively selected. This chain connects TRBV19 to TRBJ2-7, with D maybe TRBD1 (5 bases). This TCR was sampled from a young man in good health. Some clones in this sample may be carry-over from other donors' samples. CDR3 DNA sequence: TGTGCCAGTAGTATAGATCGCAGGGCTACGCAGTACTTC. This sequence encodes CASSIDRRATQYF.